This record concerns one T cell receptor (beta chain) sequence. The data are from a study of blood T cell repertoires in COVID-19. Background on the study: COVID-19 samples collected from the United States, Italy and Spain covered acute and convalescent phases. T cells, B-cell-depleted T cells, or PBMCs provided the cDNA or gDNA that served as material.

Clones were read by immunoSEQ multiplex PCR, and TCRdb kept only the in-frame ones, dropping some. This sample has about 210,000 clones, with around nine tenths found just once. CDR3 length: 17 residues. V dropped 4 bases and J dropped 0; count of bases not matched to a gene: 9. Germline CDR1 LGHNA, CDR2 YSLEER. This TCR came from a man in his late teens or twenties with active or convalescent COVID-19. Sequenced sample: peripheral blood. The chain links TRBV4-3 to TRBJ1-3, with TRBD1 matching 7 bases. DNA for the CDR3: TGCGCCAGCAGCCCCGGGACAGCCTCGAGCTCTGGAAACACCATATATTTT. It specifies CASSPGTASSSGNTIYF.